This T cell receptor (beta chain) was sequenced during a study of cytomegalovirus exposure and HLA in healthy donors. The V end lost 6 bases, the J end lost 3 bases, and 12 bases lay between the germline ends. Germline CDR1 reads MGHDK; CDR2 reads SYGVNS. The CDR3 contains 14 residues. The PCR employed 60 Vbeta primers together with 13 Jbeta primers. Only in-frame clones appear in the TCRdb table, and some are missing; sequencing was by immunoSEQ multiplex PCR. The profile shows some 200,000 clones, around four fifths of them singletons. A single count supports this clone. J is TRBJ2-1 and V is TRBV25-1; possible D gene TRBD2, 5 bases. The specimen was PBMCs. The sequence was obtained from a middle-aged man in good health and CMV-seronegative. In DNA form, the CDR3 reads TGTGCCAGCAGCGGGATCCCGGTCTACAATGAGCAGTTCTTC. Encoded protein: CASSGIPVYNEQFF.